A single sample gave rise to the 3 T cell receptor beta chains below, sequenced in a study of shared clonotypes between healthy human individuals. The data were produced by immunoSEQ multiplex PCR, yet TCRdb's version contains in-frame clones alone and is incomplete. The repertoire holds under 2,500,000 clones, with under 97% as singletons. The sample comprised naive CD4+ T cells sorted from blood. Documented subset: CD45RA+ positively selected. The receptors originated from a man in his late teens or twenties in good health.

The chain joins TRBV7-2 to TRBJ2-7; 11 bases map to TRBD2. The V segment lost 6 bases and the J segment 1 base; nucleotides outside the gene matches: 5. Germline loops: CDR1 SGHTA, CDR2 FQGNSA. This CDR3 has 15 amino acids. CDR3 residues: CASSPTSGGSYEQYF. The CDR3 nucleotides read TGTGCCAGCAGTCCTACTAGCGGGGGTTCCTACGAGCAGTACTTC. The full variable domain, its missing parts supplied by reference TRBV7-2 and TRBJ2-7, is GAGVSQSPSNKVTEKGKDVELRCDPISGHTALYWYRQSLGQGLEFLIYFQGNSAPDKSGLPSDRFSAERTGGSVSTLTIQRTQQEDSAVYLCASSPTSGGSYEQYFGPGTRLTVT.

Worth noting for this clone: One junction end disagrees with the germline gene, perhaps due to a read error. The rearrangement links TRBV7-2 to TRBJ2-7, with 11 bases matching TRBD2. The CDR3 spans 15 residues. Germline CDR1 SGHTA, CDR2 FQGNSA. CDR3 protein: CASSVAGGSSYEQYF. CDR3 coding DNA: TGTGCCAGCAGCGTAGCGGGGGGGAGCTCCTACGAGCAGTACTTC.

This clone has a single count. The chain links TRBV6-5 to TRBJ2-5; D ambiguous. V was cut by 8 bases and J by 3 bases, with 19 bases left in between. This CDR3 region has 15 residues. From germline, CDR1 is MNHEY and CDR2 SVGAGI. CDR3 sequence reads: CASQALRAEKETQYF. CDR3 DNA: TGTGCCAGCCAGGCCCTAAGGGCAGAAAAAGAGACCCAGTACTTC.